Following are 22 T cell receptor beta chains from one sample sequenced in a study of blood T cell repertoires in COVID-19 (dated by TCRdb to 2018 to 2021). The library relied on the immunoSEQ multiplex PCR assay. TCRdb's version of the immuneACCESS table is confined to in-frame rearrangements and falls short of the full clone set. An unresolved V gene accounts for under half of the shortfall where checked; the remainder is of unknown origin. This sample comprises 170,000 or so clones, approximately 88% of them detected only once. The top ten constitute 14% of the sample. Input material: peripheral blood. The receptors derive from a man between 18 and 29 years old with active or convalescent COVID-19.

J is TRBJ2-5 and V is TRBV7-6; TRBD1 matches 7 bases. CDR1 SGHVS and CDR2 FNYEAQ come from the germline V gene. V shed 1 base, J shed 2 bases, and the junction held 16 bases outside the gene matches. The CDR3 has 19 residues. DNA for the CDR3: TGTGCCAGCAGCTTAGTTTTTACCAAGGGGGCCAAGGATCAAGAGACCCAGTACTTC. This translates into CASSLVFTKGAKDQETQYF.

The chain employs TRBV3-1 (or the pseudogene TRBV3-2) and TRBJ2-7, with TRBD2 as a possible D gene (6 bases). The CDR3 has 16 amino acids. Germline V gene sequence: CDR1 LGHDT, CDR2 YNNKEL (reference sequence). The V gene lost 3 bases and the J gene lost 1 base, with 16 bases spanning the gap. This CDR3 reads CASSHGRASASYEQYF. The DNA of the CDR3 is TGTGCCAGCAGCCACGGTAGGGCTAGCGCATCCTACGAGCAGTACTTC.

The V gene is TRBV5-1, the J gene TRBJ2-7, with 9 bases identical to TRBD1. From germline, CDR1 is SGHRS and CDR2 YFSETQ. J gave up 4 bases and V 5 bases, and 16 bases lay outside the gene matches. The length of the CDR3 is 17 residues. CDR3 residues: CASRMSTGQGMGYEQYF. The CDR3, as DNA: TGCGCCAGCAGGATGTCCACGGGACAGGGAATGGGGTACGAGCAGTACTTC.

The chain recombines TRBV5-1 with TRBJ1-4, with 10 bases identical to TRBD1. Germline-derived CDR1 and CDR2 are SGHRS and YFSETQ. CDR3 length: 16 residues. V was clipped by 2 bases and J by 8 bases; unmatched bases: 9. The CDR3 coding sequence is TGCGCCAGCAGCTTCGGGCTGGACAGGGGGGAAGAAAAACTGTTTTTT. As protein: CASSFGLDRGEEKLFF.

CDR3 sequence: CASSPRSDTQYF. The CDR3 region has the DNA TGTGCCAGCAGTCCGAGATCAGATACGCAGTATTTT. This chain joins TRBV27 and TRBJ2-3, with D uncertain. The CDR3 is 12 amino acids. CDR1 and CDR2 (germline): MNHEY, SMNVEV (reference sequence). Between the trimmed V and J ends, which lost 5 bases and 4 bases, there was a span of 7 bases.

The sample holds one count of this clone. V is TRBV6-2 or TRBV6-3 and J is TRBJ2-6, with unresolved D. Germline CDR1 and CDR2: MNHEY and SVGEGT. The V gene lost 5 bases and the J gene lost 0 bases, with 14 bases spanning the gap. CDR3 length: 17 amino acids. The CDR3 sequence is CASSNDIYLSGANVLTF. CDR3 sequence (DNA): TGTGCCAGCAGTAACGACATCTACCTCTCTGGGGCCAACGTCCTGACTTTC.

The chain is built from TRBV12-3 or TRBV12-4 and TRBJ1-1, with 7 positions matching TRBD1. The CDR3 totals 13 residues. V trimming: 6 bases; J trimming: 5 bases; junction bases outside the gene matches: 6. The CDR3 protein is CASRPDRVTEAFF. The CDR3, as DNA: TGTGCCAGCAGGCCTGACAGGGTAACTGAAGCTTTCTTT.

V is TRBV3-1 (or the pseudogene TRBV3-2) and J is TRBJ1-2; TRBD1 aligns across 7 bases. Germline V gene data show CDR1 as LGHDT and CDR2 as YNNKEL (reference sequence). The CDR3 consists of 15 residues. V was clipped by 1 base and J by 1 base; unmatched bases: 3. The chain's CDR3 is CASSQVTGVNYGYTF. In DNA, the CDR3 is TGTGCCAGCAGCCAAGTCACAGGGGTTAACTATGGCTACACCTTC.

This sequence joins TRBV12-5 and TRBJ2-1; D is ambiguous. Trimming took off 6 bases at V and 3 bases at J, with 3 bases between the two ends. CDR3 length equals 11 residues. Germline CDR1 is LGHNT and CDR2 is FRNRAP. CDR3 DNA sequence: TGTGCTAGTGGCCTCTACAATGAGCAGTTCTTC. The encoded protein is CASGLYNEQFF.

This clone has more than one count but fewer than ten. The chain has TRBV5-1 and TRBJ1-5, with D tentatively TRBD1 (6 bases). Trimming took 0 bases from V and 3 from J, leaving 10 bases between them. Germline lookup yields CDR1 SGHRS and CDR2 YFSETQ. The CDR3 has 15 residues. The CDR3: CASSLGVGANQPQHF. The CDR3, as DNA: TGCGCCAGCAGCTTGGGGGTGGGGGCCAATCAGCCCCAGCATTTT.

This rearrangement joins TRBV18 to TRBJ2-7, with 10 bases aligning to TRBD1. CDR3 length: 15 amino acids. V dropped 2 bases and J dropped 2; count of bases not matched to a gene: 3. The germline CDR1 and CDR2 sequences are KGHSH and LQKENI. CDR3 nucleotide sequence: TGTGCCAGCTCACCAGGGACAGGGGACCCCTACGAGCAGTACTTC. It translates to CASSPGTGDPYEQYF.

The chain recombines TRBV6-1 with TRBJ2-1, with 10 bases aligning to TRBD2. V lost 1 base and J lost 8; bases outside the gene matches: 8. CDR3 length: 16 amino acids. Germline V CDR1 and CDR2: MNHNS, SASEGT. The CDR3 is CASSEGPSGGLYEQFF. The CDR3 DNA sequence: TGTGCCAGCAGTGAAGGCCCTAGCGGGGGCCTATATGAGCAGTTCTTC.

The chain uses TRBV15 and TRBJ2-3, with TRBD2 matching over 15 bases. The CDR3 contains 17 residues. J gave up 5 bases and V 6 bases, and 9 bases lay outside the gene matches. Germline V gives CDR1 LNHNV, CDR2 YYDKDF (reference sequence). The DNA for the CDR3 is TGTGCCACCAGTCCGGGACTAGCGGGGGGTCTGATAGATACGCAGTATTTT. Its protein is CATSPGLAGGLIDTQYF.

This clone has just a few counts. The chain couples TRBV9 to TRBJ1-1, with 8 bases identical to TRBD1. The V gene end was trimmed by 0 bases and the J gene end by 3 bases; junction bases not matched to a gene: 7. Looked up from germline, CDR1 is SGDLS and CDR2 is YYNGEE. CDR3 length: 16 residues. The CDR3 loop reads CASSVGQGFTDTEAFF. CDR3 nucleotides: TGTGCCAGCAGCGTAGGACAGGGGTTCACTGACACTGAAGCTTTCTTT.

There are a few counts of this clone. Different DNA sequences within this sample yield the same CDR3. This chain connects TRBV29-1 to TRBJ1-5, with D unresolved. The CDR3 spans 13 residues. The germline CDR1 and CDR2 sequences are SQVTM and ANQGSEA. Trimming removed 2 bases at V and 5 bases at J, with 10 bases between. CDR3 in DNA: TGCAGCGTTGAATTTAGCGGGGATCAGCCCCAGCATTTT. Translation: CSVEFSGDQPQHF.

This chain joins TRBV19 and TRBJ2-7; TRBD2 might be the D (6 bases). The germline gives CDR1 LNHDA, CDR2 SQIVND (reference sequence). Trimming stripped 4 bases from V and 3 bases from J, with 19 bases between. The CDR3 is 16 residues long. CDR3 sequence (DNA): TGTGCCAGTAGTAAATACGGGACTCTAGAGGGCTACGAGCAGTACTTC. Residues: CASSKYGTLEGYEQYF.

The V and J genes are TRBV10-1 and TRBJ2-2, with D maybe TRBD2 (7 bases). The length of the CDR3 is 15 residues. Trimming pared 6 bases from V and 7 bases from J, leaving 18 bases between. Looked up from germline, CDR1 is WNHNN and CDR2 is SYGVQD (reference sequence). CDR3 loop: CASRVRGGRVGELFF. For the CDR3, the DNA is TGCGCCAGCAGGGTGAGGGGGGGGCGAGTCGGGGAGCTGTTTTTT.

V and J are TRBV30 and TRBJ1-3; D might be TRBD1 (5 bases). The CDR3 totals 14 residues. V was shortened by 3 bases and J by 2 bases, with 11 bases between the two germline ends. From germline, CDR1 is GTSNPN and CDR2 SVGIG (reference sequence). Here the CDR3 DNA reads TGTGCCTGGAGCCGCCAGGGTGCTGGAAACACCATATATTTT. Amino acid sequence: CAWSRQGAGNTIYF. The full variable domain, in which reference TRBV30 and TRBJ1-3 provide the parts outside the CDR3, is SQTIHQWPATLVQPVGSPLSLECTVEGTSNPNLYWYRQAAGRGLQLLFYSVGIGQISSEVPQNLSASRPQDRQFILSSKKLLLSDSGFYLCAWSRQGAGNTIYFGEGSWLTVV.

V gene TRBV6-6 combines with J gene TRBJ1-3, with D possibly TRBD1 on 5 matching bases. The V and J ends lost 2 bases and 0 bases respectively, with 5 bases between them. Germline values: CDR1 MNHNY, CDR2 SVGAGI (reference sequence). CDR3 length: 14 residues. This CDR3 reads CASSYQGSGNTIYF. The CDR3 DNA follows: TGTGCCAGCAGTTACCAGGGCTCTGGAAACACCATATATTTT.

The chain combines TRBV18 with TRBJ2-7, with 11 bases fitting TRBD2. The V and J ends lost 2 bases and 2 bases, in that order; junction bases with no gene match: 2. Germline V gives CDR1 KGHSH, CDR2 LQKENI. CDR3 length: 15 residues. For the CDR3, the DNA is TGTGCCAGCTCACCAGTACTAGCGGGGGCCTACGAGCAGTACTTC. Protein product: CASSPVLAGAYEQYF.

CDR3 protein: CASSLKGDTYEQYF. CDR3 bases: TGTGCCAGCAGTTTAAAGGGGGATACCTACGAGCAGTACTTC. The chain has TRBV6-5 and TRBJ2-7, with D perhaps TRBD1 (6 bases). Per germline, CDR1 MNHEY and CDR2 SVGAGI. The length of the CDR3 is 14 residues. V lost 4 bases to trimming and J lost 2 bases, with 12 bases between them.

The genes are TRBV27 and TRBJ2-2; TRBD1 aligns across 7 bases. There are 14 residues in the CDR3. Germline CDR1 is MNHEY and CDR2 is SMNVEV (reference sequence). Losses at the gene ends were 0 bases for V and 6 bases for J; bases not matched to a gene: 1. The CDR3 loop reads CASSLSTGAGELFF. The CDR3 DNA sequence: TGTGCCAGCAGTTTATCTACAGGGGCCGGGGAGCTGTTTTTT.